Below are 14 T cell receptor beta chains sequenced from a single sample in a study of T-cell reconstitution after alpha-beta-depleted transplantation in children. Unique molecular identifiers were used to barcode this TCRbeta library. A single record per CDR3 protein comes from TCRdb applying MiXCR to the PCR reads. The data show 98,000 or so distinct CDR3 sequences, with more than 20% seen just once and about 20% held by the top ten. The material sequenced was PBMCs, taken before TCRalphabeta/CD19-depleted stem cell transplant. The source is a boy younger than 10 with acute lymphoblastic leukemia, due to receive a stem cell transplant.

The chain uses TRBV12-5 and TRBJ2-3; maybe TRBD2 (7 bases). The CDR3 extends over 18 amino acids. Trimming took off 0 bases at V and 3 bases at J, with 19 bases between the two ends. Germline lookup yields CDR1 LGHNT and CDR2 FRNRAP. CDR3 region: CASGLVHGGAIRTDTQYF. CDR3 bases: TGTGCTAGTGGTTTGGTACATGGGGGGGCAATTAGGACAGATACGCAGTATTTT.

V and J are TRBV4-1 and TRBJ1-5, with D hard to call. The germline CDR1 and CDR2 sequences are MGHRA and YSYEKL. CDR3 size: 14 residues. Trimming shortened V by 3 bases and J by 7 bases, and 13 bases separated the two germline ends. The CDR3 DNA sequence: TGCGCCAGCAGCCACCCACCTATAGGGCAGCCCCAGCATTTT. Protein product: CASSHPPIGQPQHF.

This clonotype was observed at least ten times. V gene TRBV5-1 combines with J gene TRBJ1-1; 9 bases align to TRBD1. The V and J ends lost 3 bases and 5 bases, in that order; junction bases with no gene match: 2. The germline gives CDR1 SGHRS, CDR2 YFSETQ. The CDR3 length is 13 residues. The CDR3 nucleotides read TGCGCCAGCAGCTCAGGACAGGGGACTGAAGCTTTCTTT. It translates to CASSSGQGTEAFF.

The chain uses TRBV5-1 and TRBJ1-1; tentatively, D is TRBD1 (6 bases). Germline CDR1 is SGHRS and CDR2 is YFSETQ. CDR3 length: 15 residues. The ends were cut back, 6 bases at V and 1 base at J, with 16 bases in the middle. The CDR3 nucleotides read TGCGCCAGCAAGGGGATGGAGGGACAGAACACTGAAGCTTTCTTT. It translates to CASKGMEGQNTEAFF.

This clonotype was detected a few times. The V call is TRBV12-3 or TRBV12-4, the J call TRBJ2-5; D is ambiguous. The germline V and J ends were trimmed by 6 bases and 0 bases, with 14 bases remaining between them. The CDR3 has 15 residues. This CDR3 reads CASRPTTLNQETQYF. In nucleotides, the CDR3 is TGTGCCAGCAGGCCGACGACTCTGAACCAAGAGACCCAGTACTTC.

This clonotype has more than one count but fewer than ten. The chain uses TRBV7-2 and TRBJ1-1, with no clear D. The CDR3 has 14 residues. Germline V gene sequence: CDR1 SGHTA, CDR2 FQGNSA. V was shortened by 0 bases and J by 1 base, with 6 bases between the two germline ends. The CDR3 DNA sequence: TGTGCCAGCAGCTTAGCGCGGAGGAACACTGAAGCTTTCTTT. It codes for CASSLARRNTEAFF.

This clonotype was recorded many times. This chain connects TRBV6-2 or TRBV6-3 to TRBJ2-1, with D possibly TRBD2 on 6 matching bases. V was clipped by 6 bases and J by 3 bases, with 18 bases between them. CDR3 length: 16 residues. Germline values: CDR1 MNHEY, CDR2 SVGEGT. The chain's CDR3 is CASRRSREFYYNEQFF. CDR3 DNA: TGTGCCAGCAGAAGGTCTCGGGAGTTCTACTACAATGAGCAGTTCTTC.

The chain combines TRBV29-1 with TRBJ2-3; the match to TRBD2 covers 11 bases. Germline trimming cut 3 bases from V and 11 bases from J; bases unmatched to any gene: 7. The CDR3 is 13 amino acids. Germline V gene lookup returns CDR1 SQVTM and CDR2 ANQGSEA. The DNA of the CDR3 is TGCAGCGTTGACGGGACTAGCGGAGGGTTGCAGTATTTT. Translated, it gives CSVDGTSGGLQYF.

The CDR3 is CASSVSPRGADTQYF. As DNA, the CDR3 is TGTGCCAGCAGCGTGAGTCCCCGAGGGGCAGATACGCAGTATTTT. The J gene is TRBJ2-3, the V gene TRBV9; D is tentatively TRBD1 or TRBD2 (5 bases each). V dropped 2 bases and J dropped 4 bases, with 14 bases sitting between them. CDR1 SGDLS and CDR2 YYNGEE come from the germline V gene. The CDR3 is 15 amino acids.

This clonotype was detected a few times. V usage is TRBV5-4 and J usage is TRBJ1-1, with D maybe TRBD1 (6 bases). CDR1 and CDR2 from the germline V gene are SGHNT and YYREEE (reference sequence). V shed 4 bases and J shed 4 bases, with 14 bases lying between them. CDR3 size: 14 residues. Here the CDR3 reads CASSRTGSRTEAFF. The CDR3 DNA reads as TGTGCCAGCAGCCGTACAGGGTCGCGCACTGAAGCTTTCTTT.

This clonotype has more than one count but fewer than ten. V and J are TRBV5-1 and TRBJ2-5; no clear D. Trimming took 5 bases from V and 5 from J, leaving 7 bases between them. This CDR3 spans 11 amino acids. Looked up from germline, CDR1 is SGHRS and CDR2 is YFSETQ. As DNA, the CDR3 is TGCGCCAGCAGAGAGGCGGAGACCCAGTACTTC. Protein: CASREAETQYF.

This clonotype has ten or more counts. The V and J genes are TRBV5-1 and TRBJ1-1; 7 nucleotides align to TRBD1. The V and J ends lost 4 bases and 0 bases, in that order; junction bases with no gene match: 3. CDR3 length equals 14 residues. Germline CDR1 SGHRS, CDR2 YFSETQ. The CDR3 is CASSVTGLNTEAFF. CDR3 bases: TGCGCCAGCAGCGTGACAGGGTTGAACACTGAAGCTTTCTTT.

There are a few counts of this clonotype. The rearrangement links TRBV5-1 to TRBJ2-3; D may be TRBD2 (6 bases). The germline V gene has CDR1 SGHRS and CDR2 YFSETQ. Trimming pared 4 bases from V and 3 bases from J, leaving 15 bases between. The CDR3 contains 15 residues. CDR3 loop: CASSPDPGRTDTQYF. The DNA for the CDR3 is TGCGCCAGCAGCCCCGACCCAGGGAGGACAGATACGCAGTATTTT.

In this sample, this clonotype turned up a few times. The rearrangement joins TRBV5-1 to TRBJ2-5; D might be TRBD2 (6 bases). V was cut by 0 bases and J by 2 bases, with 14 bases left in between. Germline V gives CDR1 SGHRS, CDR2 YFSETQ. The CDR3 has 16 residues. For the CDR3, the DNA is TGCGCCAGCAGCTTGGGGGTAGCGGAGGGGCAAGAGACCCAGTACTTC. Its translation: CASSLGVAEGQETQYF. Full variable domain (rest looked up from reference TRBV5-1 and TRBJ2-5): KAGVTQTPRYLIKTRGQQVTLSCSPISGHRSVSWYQQTPGQGLQFLFEYFSETQRNKGNFPGRFSGRQFSNSRSEMNVSTLELGDSALYLCASSLGVAEGQETQYFGPGTRLLVL.